One and the same sample provided the 24 T cell receptor beta chains below, sequenced in a study of blood T cell repertoires in COVID-19. The method was immunoSEQ multiplex PCR; TCRdb's version includes in-frame clones alone and lacks a portion of them. The sample consists of 130,000 to 150,000 clones, about 84% of them appearing once. The specimen was peripheral blood. These TCRs come from a man aged 55 to 70 with active or convalescent COVID-19.

This chain links TRBV6-2 or TRBV6-3 with TRBJ2-7, with a possible D match to TRBD1 (5 bases). Trimming cost V 6 bases and J 2 bases, with 14 bases left between them. Germline values: CDR1 MNHEY, CDR2 SVGEGT. The CDR3 loop spans 14 amino acids. The CDR3 bases are TGTGCCAGCAGCCCCCGTGAAGGGGCCTACGAGCAGTACTTC. This gives the protein CASSPREGAYEQYF.

The chain joins TRBV10-3 to TRBJ2-7; D might be TRBD2 (7 bases). Per germline, CDR1 ENHRY and CDR2 SYGVKD. This CDR3 contains 17 residues. Trimming took 2 bases from V and 3 from J, leaving 20 bases between them. CDR3 sequence (DNA): TGTGCCATCAGTGAGGTGGGGGGGTCAGGGGCCCTCTACGAGCAGTACTTC. As protein: CAISEVGGSGALYEQYF.

This clone was seen only a few times. The chain recombines TRBV9 with TRBJ1-1; weak D call: TRBD1 (6 bases). V was trimmed by 3 bases and J by 3 bases, leaving 21 bases between them. The CDR3 runs to 17 residues. Germline loops: CDR1 SGDLS, CDR2 YYNGEE. The CDR3 protein is CASSATLGRGNDTEAFF. The CDR3 coding sequence is TGTGCCAGCAGCGCTACTCTTGGCAGGGGCAATGACACTGAAGCTTTCTTT.

This clone was counted only a few times. This chain joins TRBV5-1 and TRBJ1-1; 10 nucleotides align to TRBD1. The CDR3 sequence is 14 residues long. Germline V lookup: CDR1 SGHRS, CDR2 YFSETQ. V dropped 8 bases and J dropped 3; count of bases not matched to a gene: 7. The CDR3 sequence is CASLRTGGDTEAFF. For the CDR3, the DNA is TGCGCCAGTCTAAGGACAGGGGGGGACACTGAAGCTTTCTTT.

The chain combines TRBV2 with TRBJ2-2; the D gene is possibly TRBD2 (5 bases). The V end lost 4 bases, the J end lost 3 bases, and 9 bases lay between the germline ends. Looked up from germline, CDR1 is SNHLY and CDR2 is FYNNEI. The CDR3 is made up of 14 amino acids. DNA of the CDR3: TGTGCCAGCAGTGCGGGATTCGACACCGGGGAGCTGTTTTTT. Amino acids: CASSAGFDTGELFF.

Concerning this clone: Other DNA sequences of this sample code for an identical CDR3. The chain employs TRBV5-1 and TRBJ2-3; D may be TRBD1 (5 bases). The CDR3 has 13 residues. Germline loops: CDR1 SGHRS, CDR2 YFSETQ. V was clipped by 1 base and J by 4 bases, with 7 bases between them. DNA of the CDR3: TGCGCCAGCAGCTTGACAGGATCAGATACGCAGTATTTT. Protein: CASSLTGSDTQYF.

The gene calls are TRBV19 and TRBJ1-1, with 7 nucleotides matching TRBD1. CDR1 and CDR2 from the germline V gene are LNHDA and SQIVND (reference sequence). V shed 7 bases, J shed 5 bases, and the junction held 10 bases outside the gene matches. The CDR3 spans 14 residues. The CDR3 region is CASMEGARVTEAFF. DNA of the CDR3: TGTGCCAGTATGGAGGGGGCGAGGGTGACTGAAGCTTTCTTT.

In DNA form, the CDR3 reads TGTGCCAGCAGCGACCGGGACTCGCCTTACGAGCAGTACTTC. It specifies CASSDRDSPYEQYF. This chain links TRBV7-9 with TRBJ2-7, with TRBD2 as a possible D gene (6 bases). The germline CDR1 and CDR2 sequences are SEHNR and FQNEAQ (reference sequence). V lost 5 bases, J lost 4 bases, and 15 bases lay in between. This CDR3 contains 14 residues.

This clone has a single count. The chain recombines TRBV24-1 with TRBJ2-2; maybe TRBD1 (5 bases). Per the germline V gene, CDR1 is KGHDR and CDR2 is SFDVKD. CDR3 size: 15 residues. Trimming took off 2 bases at V and 5 bases at J, with 11 bases between the two ends. The CDR3: CATSDSRVRTGELFF. The CDR3 DNA is TGTGCCACCAGTGATTCCAGGGTTCGGACCGGGGAGCTGTTTTTT.

This rearrangement joins TRBV7-9 to TRBJ2-1; weak D call: TRBD1 (6 bases). Germline V lookup: CDR1 SEHNR, CDR2 FQNEAQ (reference sequence). CDR3 length equals 15 residues. Trimming took off 5 bases at V and 4 bases at J, with 15 bases between the two ends. In nucleotides, the CDR3 is TGTGCCAGCAGCCCACTAGGGGGATCGTACAATGAGCAGTTCTTC. It is translated as CASSPLGGSYNEQFF.

The chain employs TRBV30 and TRBJ1-6, with 7 bases matching TRBD1. The trim removed 7 bases at V and 7 bases at J, leaving 4 bases unmatched. This CDR3 region has 12 residues. From germline, CDR1 is GTSNPN and CDR2 SVGIG (reference sequence). CDR3 region: CASQGQNSPLHF. The CDR3 DNA is TGTGCCTCACAGGGGCAGAATTCACCCCTCCACTTT.

This clone was detected once. The chain employs TRBV5-4 and TRBJ2-3; D unresolved. Per germline, CDR1 SGHNT and CDR2 YYREEE (reference sequence). The V and J ends lost 1 base and 5 bases respectively, with 5 bases between them. This CDR3 region has 12 residues. CDR3 in amino acids: CASSLFGDTQYF. The CDR3 nucleotides are TGTGCCAGCAGCTTGTTCGGAGATACGCAGTATTTT. Drawing the rest from reference TRBV5-4 and TRBJ2-3, the complete variable domain is ETGVTQSPTHLIKTRGQQVTLRCSSQSGHNTVSWYQQALGQGPQFIFQYYREEENGRGNFPPRFSGLQFPNYSSELNVNALELDDSALYLCASSLFGDTQYFGPGTRLTVL.

About this clone: Germline and junction disagree at one end, which may indicate a read error. V and J are TRBV28 and TRBJ2-7; D not resolved. Germline V gene sequence: CDR1 MDHEN, CDR2 SYDVKM. The CDR3 consists of 14 residues. The CDR3 sequence is CASSLPGEVPPEHF. For the CDR3, the DNA is TGTGCCAGCAGCCTTCCTGGAGAGGTACCCCCTGAGCACTTC.

Only a few counts were recorded for this clone. This sequence joins TRBV7-9 and TRBJ1-2; 8 bases are a match to TRBD1. Germline V gene sequence: CDR1 SEHNR, CDR2 FQNEAQ (reference sequence). This CDR3 contains 16 residues. J was trimmed by 0 bases and V by 5 bases; bases with no gene match: 8. The CDR3 sequence: CASSPSTGGANYGYTF. CDR3 sequence (DNA): TGTGCCAGCAGCCCATCCACAGGGGGGGCTAACTATGGCTACACCTTC.

The chain employs TRBV11-2 and TRBJ1-2; maybe TRBD1 (5 bases). In germline, CDR1 is SGHAT, CDR2 FQNNGV. The CDR3 has 16 residues. V was shortened by 0 bases and J by 1 base, with 12 bases between the two germline ends. The CDR3 loop is CASSLDSAGLNYGYTF. The CDR3 region has the DNA TGTGCCAGCAGCTTAGATTCGGCAGGGCTTAACTATGGCTACACCTTC.

This clone showed up just once. The rearrangement joins TRBV20-1 to TRBJ1-1; D ambiguous. CDR1 DFQATT and CDR2 SNEGSKA come from the germline V gene (reference sequence). CDR3 length: 11 residues. The V gene lost 6 bases and the J gene lost 2 bases, with 7 bases spanning the gap. This CDR3 is CSALPNTEAFF. CDR3 DNA sequence: TGCAGTGCCCTACCCAACACTGAAGCTTTCTTT.

V is TRBV7-9 and J is TRBJ2-5; a possible D gene is TRBD2 (6 bases). The germline V and J ends were trimmed by 5 bases and 2 bases, with 6 bases remaining between them. The CDR3 is 12 residues long. Germline lookup yields CDR1 SEHNR and CDR2 FQNEAQ (reference sequence). CDR3 residues: CASSRGQETQYF. The DNA of the CDR3 is TGTGCCAGCAGCCGGGGGCAAGAGACCCAGTACTTC.

The CDR3 is CASSYSNGRTQTEGQYF. DNA of the CDR3: TGTGCCAGCAGTTACTCGAATGGCCGGACCCAAACCGAGGGGCAGTACTTC. This chain connects TRBV6-2 or TRBV6-3 to TRBJ2-7; possibly TRBD2 for D (5 bases). V lost 0 bases to trimming and J lost 9 bases, with 24 bases between them. This CDR3 has 17 amino acids. Germline lookup yields CDR1 MNHEY and CDR2 SVGEGT.

The DNA for the CDR3 is TGTGCCAGCAGCCGCCGACCGGGACAGGGCACAGATACGCAGTATTTT. Encoded protein: CASSRRPGQGTDTQYF. The genes are TRBV7-3 and TRBJ2-3, with 8 bases fitting TRBD1. This CDR3 contains 16 residues. The junction had 8 bases not matched to a gene; V was cut back by 5 bases and J by 1 base. Germline values: CDR1 SGHTA, CDR2 FQGTGA. The full variable domain, with the rest looked up from reference TRBV7-3 and TRBJ2-3, is GAGVSQTPSNKVTEKGKYVELRCDPISGHTALYWYRQSLGQGPEFLIYFQGTGAADDSGLPNDRFFAVRPEGSVSTLKIQRTERGDSAVYLCASSRRPGQGTDTQYFGPGTRLTVL.

This CDR3 is CASSVISGRGIYEQFF. Here the CDR3 DNA reads TGTGCCAGCAGCGTTATTAGCGGGAGAGGAATATATGAGCAGTTCTTC. The chain employs TRBV7-9 and TRBJ2-1; 9 bases line up with TRBD2. The germline V gene encodes CDR1 SEHNR and CDR2 FQNEAQ (reference sequence). Unmatched junction bases numbered 13, after V lost 5 bases and J lost 8 bases. CDR3 length: 16 residues.

This clone appeared once. This chain joins TRBV7-2 and TRBJ1-1; 9 bases match TRBD1. With V trimmed by 4 bases and J by 6 bases, 0 bases remained unmatched. The CDR3 has 12 residues. Germline V gene lookup returns CDR1 SGHTA and CDR2 FQGNSA. CDR3: CASSWTGAEAFF. Written as DNA, the CDR3 is TGTGCCAGCAGCTGGACAGGGGCTGAAGCTTTCTTT.

This sequence joins TRBV6-5 and TRBJ2-1, with D possibly matching TRBD1 (5 bases). Trimming took 0 bases from V and 12 from J, leaving 18 bases between them. Germline CDR1 and CDR2: MNHEY and SVGAGI. The CDR3 has 15 amino acids. DNA for the CDR3: TGTGCCAGCAGTTACTCGAGCCAGGGCCAGAGTGGGCAGTTCTTC. Residues: CASSYSSQGQSGQFF.

The chain uses TRBV5-1 and TRBJ1-4, with D perhaps TRBD1 (6 bases). CDR3 length: 16 residues. The germline gives CDR1 SGHRS, CDR2 YFSETQ. Trimming took off 0 bases at V and 4 bases at J, with 13 bases between the two ends. In nucleotides, the CDR3 is TGCGCCAGCAGCTTGGATCAGGGGCCTCGTAATGAAAAACTGTTTTTT. Translation: CASSLDQGPRNEKLFF.

The V call is TRBV7-9, the J call TRBJ2-7, with unresolved D. Germline values: CDR1 SEHNR, CDR2 FQNEAQ (reference sequence). The CDR3 length is 15 residues. Trimming shortened V by 7 bases and J by 0 bases, and 16 bases separated the two germline ends. In DNA form, the CDR3 reads TGTGCCAGCATCCCCCCGGAGAAGGCCTCCTACGAGCAGTACTTC. Translating gives CASIPPEKASYEQYF.